This T cell receptor beta chain stems from a study of T cell responses to AZD1222 COVID-19 vaccine. Overall study results and limits: Of the AZD1222 recipients, only five to seven were seropositive at baseline. Nearly half of unique spike-specific TCRs reportedly avoided B.1.351 and B.1.1.7 mutated regions. Spike was spanned by vaccine-associated CD4 TCRs, which were dominant at 160-218 and 743-854. Donors were chiefly white British, with a greater number of females, and clonal diversity was perhaps underestimated.

On this clone itself: Its antigen is not known.

Profiling relied on immunoSEQ multiplex PCR, and the TCRdb table lists in-frame clones only, not all of them. The table shows about 120,000 clones, with around 90% occurring only once. The sample here was peripheral blood, taken on day 0 of AZD1222 vaccination. The sequence came from an adult in good health.

CDR3 nucleotides: TGTGCCAGCAGCCAAGTAGGGGCAGGACAGCCCCAGCATTTT. Protein product: CASSQVGAGQPQHF. The chain has TRBV3-1 (or the pseudogene TRBV3-2) and TRBJ1-5; D perhaps matches TRBD1 (5 bases). The CDR3 is 14 amino acids. Trimming pared 1 base from V and 7 bases from J, leaving 11 bases between. Looked up from germline, CDR1 is LGHDT and CDR2 is YNNKEL (reference sequence).